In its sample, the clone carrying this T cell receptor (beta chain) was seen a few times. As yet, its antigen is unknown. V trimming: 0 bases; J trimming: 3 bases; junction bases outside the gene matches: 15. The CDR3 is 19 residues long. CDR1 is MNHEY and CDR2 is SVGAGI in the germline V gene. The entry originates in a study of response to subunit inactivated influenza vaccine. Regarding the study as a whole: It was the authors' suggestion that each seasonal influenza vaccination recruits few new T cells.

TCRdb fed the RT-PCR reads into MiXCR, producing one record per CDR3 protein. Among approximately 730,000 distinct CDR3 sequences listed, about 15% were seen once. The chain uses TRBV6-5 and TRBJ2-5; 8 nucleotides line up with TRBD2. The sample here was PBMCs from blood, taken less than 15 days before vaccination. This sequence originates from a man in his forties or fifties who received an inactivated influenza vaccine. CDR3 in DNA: TGTGCCAGCAGTTACTCGATGTATAGCGGGGCTCTCACTGAAGAGACCCAGTACTTC. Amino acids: CASSYSMYSGALTEETQYF.